These 10 T cell receptor beta chains came from one sample sequenced in a study of metastatic and nonmetastatic thyroid tumors. Patients were all untreated before their thyroid surgery. TCRdb re-analyzed the PCR reads through MiXCR. Of around 65,000 clones listed, approximately 15% are singletons. The specimen sequenced was blood. Every receptor here comes from a male donor with papillary thyroid cancer or a benign thyroid nodule (not recorded which). Some clones in this sample may be carry-over from other donors' samples.

This clone was observed at least ten times. V gene TRBV27 combines with J gene TRBJ2-2, with D tentatively TRBD1 or TRBD2 (5 bases each). Per the germline V gene, CDR1 is MNHEY and CDR2 is SMNVEV (reference sequence). This CDR3 has 14 amino acids. The V end lost 5 bases, the J end lost 2 bases, and 9 bases lay between the germline ends. The CDR3 is CASSPGTNTGELFF. In DNA form, the CDR3 reads TGTGCCAGCAGTCCAGGGACCAACACCGGGGAGCTGTTTTTT.

This clone was seen many times. At one of its ends the junction is not consistent with the germline gene, which may arise from a read error. The J gene is TRBJ2-1, the V gene TRBV4-1; D not certain. Germline V gene lookup returns CDR1 MGHRA and CDR2 YSYEKL. CDR3 length: 14 residues. The CDR3 loop is CTSSQETGYNEQFF. In DNA, the CDR3 is TGCACCAGCAGCCAAGAAACCGGTTACAATGAGCAGTTCTTC.

The chain carries TRBV20-1 and TRBJ2-2, with D tentatively TRBD2 (5 bases). Germline V lookup: CDR1 DFQATT, CDR2 SNEGSKA (reference sequence). The CDR3 is made up of 15 amino acids. V lost 2 bases to trimming and J lost 10 bases, with 20 bases between them. The CDR3 loop reads CSARRGGARFVELFF. For the CDR3, the DNA is TGCAGTGCTAGAAGAGGAGGAGCCCGTTTCGTGGAGCTGTTTTTT.

This clone showed up just a few times. This CDR3 reads CASSRRGLARETQYF. The CDR3 DNA reads TGTGCCAGCAGCCGCAGGGGACTAGCGAGAGAGACCCAGTACTTC. This chain joins TRBV3-1 and TRBJ2-5, with 10 bases lining up with TRBD2. The germline V gene has CDR1 LGHDT and CDR2 YNNKEL (reference sequence). This CDR3 contains 15 residues. V gave up 4 bases and J gave up 4 bases; unmatched junction bases: 6.

The table lists this clone with many counts. This sequence joins TRBV30 and TRBJ1-4; D unclear. The V gene lost 2 bases and the J gene lost 8 bases, with 6 bases spanning the gap. Germline values: CDR1 GTSNPN, CDR2 SVGIG (reference sequence). The CDR3 consists of 11 residues. CDR3 in amino acids: CAWSLGEKLFF. The CDR3 DNA is TGTGCCTGGAGTCTGGGGGAAAAACTGTTTTTT. Full variable domain (missing parts from reference TRBV30 and TRBJ1-4): SQTIHQWPATLVQPVGSPLSLECTVEGTSNPNLYWYRQAAGRGLQLLFYSVGIGQISSEVPQNLSASRPQDRQFILSSKKLLLSDSGFYLCAWSLGEKLFFGSGTQLSVL.

This clone was detected many times. The chain recombines TRBV4-3 with TRBJ1-5; D is perhaps TRBD1 (6 bases). The CDR3 extends over 14 amino acids. The germline gives CDR1 LGHNA, CDR2 YSLEER. Trimming removed 0 bases from V and 5 bases from J, with 8 bases in between. CDR3 sequence reads: CASSQDRGDQPQHF. The CDR3 DNA is TGCGCCAGCAGCCAAGATAGGGGGGATCAGCCCCAGCATTTT.

This clone was detected only a few times. This chain connects TRBV28 to TRBJ2-5; no reliable D call. The ends were cut back, 6 bases at V and 12 bases at J, with 23 bases in the middle. CDR3 size: 14 residues. From germline, CDR1 is MDHEN and CDR2 SYDVKM. The CDR3 loop is CASSSFNDRETKYF. The CDR3 nucleotides read TGTGCCAGCAGCTCCTTTAACGATCGAGAGACAAAGTACTTC.

The table lists this clone with many counts. The chain employs TRBV4-1 and TRBJ1-2; no clear D gene. Germline CDR1 is MGHRA and CDR2 is YSYEKL. The CDR3 is made up of 13 amino acids. V was cut by 1 base and J by 7 bases, with 10 bases left in between. In nucleotides, the CDR3 is TGCGCCAGCAGCCAAGTGGCCTCCGTTGGCTACACCTTC. Translated: CASSQVASVGYTF.

This clone was counted at least ten times. The chain has TRBV19 and TRBJ2-7; 11 positions match TRBD1. This CDR3 has 17 amino acids. Losses at the gene ends were 3 bases for V and 5 bases for J; bases not matched to a gene: 12. Germline V lookup: CDR1 LNHDA, CDR2 SQIVND (reference sequence). The CDR3 is CASSMGFGTGGFHEQYV. CDR3 nucleotides: TGTGCCAGTAGTATGGGATTCGGGACAGGGGGATTCCACGAGCAGTACGTC.

The chain joins TRBV5-1 to TRBJ2-1; 12 positions agree with TRBD2. Unmatched junction bases numbered 22, after V lost 6 bases and J lost 6 bases. The CDR3 has 20 residues. Germline V lookup: CDR1 SGHRS, CDR2 YFSETQ. This CDR3 reads CASTSGGLAGVYTVGNEQFF. CDR3 bases: TGCGCCAGCACCTCGGGGGGACTAGCGGGTGTCTACACCGTTGGCAATGAGCAGTTCTTC.